A single sample is the source of the 6 T cell receptor beta chains below, sequenced in a study of blood T cells in healthy people across ages (dated by TCRdb to the mid-2010s). Library creation used 5' RACE. Sequencing was carried out with an Illumina HiSeq 2500. A second PCR of roughly 7 to 11 cycles was performed with a sample-barcoded 5' primer and a J-beta primer mix. In TCRdb, the public reads were trimmed at Q25 with fastp and aligned with MiXCR, with productive beta chains retained. All rows with the same CDR3 protein become a single entry with the most common DNA and genes. The sample includes over 1.5 million distinct CDR3 sequences, with roughly 52% observed a single time. The ten largest account for approximately 2% of the sample. Material: blood. These receptors were collected from a woman in her thirties or forties in good health.

V gene TRBV25-1 combines with J gene TRBJ1-1; 8 nucleotides line up with TRBD1. Unmatched junction bases numbered 6, after V lost 4 bases and J lost 2 bases. Germline CDR1 is MGHDK and CDR2 is SYGVNS. The CDR3 is made up of 15 amino acids. The CDR3 region is CASSVRTGSNTEAFF. Written as DNA, the CDR3 is TGTGCCAGCAGTGTACGGACAGGGAGTAACACTGAAGCTTTCTTT.

The chain is built from TRBV6-5 and TRBJ2-3, with D perhaps TRBD2 (7 bases). The CDR3 covers 16 residues. The germline V gene has CDR1 MNHEY and CDR2 SVGAGI. The V end lost 0 bases, the J end lost 3 bases, and 13 bases lay between the germline ends. CDR3 sequence reads: CASSYSGGRTTDTQYF. CDR3 in DNA: TGTGCCAGCAGTTACTCGGGGGGGCGTACAACAGATACGCAGTATTTT.

The CDR3 nucleotides are TGCGCCAGCAGCCAAGATACGGTGGGGGGTAGCACAGATACGCAGTATTTT. This sequence encodes CASSQDTVGGSTDTQYF. V is TRBV4-3 and J is TRBJ2-3, with D possibly matching TRBD2 (6 bases). The CDR3 is 17 residues long. The V gene lost 0 bases and the J gene lost 0 bases, with 13 bases spanning the gap. Germline values: CDR1 LGHNA, CDR2 YSLEER.

The chain joins TRBV18 to TRBJ2-5; D possibly uses TRBD1 or TRBD2 (5 bases each). Germline V gene sequence: CDR1 KGHSH, CDR2 LQKENI. V was trimmed by 1 base and J by 2 bases, leaving 11 bases between them. The CDR3 sequence is 15 residues long. CDR3 bases: TGTGCCAGCTCACCACTAGACAGACTACAAGAGACCCAGTACTTC. Amino acid sequence: CASSPLDRLQETQYF.

The chain links TRBV6-1 to TRBJ2-7, with 8 bases aligning to TRBD2. The CDR3 contains 14 residues. In germline, CDR1 is MNHNS, CDR2 SASEGT. With 4 bases clipped from V and 7 bases from J, the junction kept 9 bases outside the gene matches. The CDR3 nucleotides read TGTGCCAGCAGTGTACCGGGACTAGGGGGTGAGCAGTACTTC. It translates to CASSVPGLGGEQYF.

This clonotype turned up a few times. The V and J genes are TRBV7-2 and TRBJ2-3; perhaps TRBD2 as D (6 bases). Germline CDR1 reads SGHTA; CDR2 reads FQGNSA. V was pared by 5 bases and J by 4 bases, with 25 bases between. This CDR3 comprises 18 residues. For the CDR3, the DNA is TGTGCCAGCAGCCCCGCGGGGTCCGGACCGGCCGGTGCAGATACGCAGTATTTT. Encoded protein: CASSPAGSGPAGADTQYF. Complete variable domain (other parts from reference TRBV7-2 and TRBJ2-3): GAGVSQSPSNKVTEKGKDVELRCDPISGHTALYWYRQSLGQGLEFLIYFQGNSAPDKSGLPSDRFSAERTGGSVSTLTIQRTQQEDSAVYLCASSPAGSGPAGADTQYFGPGTRLTVL.